These 4 T cell receptor beta chains came from one sample sequenced in a study of T cell repertoires in cytomegalovirus infection. MiXCR, applied by TCRdb to the reads, yields one record per CDR3 protein. The sample records about 460,000 distinct CDR3 sequences, over 9% being singletons. The specimen was PBMCs. Receptor source: a human donor in good health (CMV status not recorded). Some clones in this sample may be carry-over from other donors' samples.

This clonotype appeared a few times. This sequence joins TRBV27 and TRBJ2-7, with TRBD2 matching 13 bases. The CDR3 totals 15 residues. V lost 6 bases to trimming and J lost 7 bases; unmatched junction nucleotides: 9. Germline CDR1 and CDR2: MNHEY and SMNVEV (reference sequence). The CDR3 DNA sequence: TGTGCCAGCAGCCCTAGGACTAGCGGGAGCTTGGAGCAGTACTTC. Amino acid sequence: CASSPRTSGSLEQYF.

This clonotype was found a few times. The V gene is TRBV20-1, the J gene TRBJ2-1; 15 bases fit TRBD2. CDR1 and CDR2 from the germline V gene are DFQATT and SNEGSKA (reference sequence). The CDR3 has 15 amino acids. V was pared by 5 bases and J by 7 bases, with 6 bases of the junction left unmatched. As DNA, the CDR3 is TGCAGTGCTTCCAGGACTAGCGGGGGGGGTAATGAGCAGTTCTTC. It specifies CSASRTSGGGNEQFF.

This clonotype came up a few times. The chain is built from TRBV4-2 and TRBJ1-2; D gene ambiguous. The CDR3 is 16 residues long. Trimming removed 0 bases at V and 1 base at J, with 12 bases between. The germline gives CDR1 LGHNA, CDR2 YNFKEQ. The DNA of the CDR3 is TGTGCCAGCAGCCAAGAATATCCCGAGGTTAACTATGGCTACACCTTC. Its protein product is CASSQEYPEVNYGYTF.

This clonotype was seen many times. This chain uses TRBV11-2 with TRBJ1-6; 10 bases match TRBD1. The V gene end was trimmed by 5 bases and the J gene end by 15 bases; junction bases not matched to a gene: 7. The CDR3 is 13 amino acids. Looked up from germline, CDR1 is SGHAT and CDR2 is FQNNGV. Written as DNA, the CDR3 is TGTGCCAGCAGCCCTCGGACAGGGGGGAGCCTCCACTTT. This encodes CASSPRTGGSLHF.